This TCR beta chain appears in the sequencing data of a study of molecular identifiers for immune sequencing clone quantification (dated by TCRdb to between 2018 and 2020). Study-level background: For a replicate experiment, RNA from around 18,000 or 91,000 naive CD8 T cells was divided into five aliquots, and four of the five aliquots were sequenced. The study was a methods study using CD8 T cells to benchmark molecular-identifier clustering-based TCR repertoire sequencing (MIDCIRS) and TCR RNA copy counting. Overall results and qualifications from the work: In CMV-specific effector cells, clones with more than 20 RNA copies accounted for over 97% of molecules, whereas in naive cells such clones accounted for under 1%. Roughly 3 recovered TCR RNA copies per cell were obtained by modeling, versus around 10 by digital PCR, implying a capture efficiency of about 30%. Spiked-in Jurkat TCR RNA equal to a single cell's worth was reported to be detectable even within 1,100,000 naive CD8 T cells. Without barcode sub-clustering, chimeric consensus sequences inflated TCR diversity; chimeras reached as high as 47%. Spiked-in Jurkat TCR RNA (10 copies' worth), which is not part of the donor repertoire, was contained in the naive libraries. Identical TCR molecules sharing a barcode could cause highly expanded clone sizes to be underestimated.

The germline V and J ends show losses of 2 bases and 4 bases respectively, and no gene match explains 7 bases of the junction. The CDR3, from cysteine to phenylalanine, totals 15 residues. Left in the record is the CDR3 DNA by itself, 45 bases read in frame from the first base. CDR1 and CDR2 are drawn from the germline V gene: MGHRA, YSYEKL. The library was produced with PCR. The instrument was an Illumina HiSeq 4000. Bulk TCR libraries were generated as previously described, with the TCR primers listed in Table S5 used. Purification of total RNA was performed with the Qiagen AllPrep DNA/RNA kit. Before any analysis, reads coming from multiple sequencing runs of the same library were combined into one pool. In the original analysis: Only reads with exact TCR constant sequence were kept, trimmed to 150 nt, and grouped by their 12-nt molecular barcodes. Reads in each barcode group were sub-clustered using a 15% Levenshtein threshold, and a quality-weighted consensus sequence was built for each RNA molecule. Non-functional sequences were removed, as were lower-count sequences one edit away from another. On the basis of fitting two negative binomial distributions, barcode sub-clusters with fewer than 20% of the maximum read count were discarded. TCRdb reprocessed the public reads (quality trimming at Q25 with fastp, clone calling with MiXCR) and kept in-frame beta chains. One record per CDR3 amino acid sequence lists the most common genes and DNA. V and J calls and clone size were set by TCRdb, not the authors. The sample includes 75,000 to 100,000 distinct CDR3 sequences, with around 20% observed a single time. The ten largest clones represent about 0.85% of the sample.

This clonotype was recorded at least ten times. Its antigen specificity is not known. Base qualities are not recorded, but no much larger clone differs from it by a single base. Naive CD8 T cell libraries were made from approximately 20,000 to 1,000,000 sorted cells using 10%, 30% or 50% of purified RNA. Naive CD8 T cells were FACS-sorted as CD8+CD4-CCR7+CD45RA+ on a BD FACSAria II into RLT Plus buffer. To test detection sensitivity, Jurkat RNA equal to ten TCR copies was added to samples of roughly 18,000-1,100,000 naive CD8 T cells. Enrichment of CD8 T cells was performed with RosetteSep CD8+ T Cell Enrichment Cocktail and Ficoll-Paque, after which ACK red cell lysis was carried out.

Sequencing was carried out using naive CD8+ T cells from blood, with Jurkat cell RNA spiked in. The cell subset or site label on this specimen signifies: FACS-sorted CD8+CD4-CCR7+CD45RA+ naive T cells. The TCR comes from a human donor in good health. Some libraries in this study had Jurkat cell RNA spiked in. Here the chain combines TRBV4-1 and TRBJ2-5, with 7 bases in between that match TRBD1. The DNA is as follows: TGCGCCAGCAGCCAAATAAACACAGGGGCAGAGACCCAGTACTTC. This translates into CASSQINTGAETQYF.